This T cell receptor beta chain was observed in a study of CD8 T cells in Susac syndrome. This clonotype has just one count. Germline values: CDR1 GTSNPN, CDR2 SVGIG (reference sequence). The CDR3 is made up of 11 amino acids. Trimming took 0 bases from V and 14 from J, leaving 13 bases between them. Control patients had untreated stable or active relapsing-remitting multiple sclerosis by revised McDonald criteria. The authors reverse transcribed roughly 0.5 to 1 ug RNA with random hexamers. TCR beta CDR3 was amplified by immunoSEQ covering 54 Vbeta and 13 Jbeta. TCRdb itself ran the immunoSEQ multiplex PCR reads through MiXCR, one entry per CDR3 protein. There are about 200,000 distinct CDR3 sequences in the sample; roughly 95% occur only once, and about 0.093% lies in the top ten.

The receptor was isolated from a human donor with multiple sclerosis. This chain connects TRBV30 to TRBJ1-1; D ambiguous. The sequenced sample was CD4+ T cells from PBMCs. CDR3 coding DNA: TGTGCCTGGAGTGTATTCCACGATGGGTTCTTT. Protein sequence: CAWSVFHDGFF.